What follows are 21 T cell receptor beta chains derived from one specimen sequenced in a study of identical twins. TCRdb reprocessed the 5' RACE reads with MiXCR, giving one entry per CDR3 protein. The sample lists some 210,000 distinct CDR3 sequences, more than 15% occurring once. These sequences were also reported in another study, on T cells expressing NK-cell markers.

Sequencing was done on a sample of CD8+ T cells sorted from blood. The receptors derive from a woman between 18 and 29 years old in good health.

At least ten counts were recorded for this clonotype. The chain is built from TRBV6-4 and TRBJ2-3; a possible D gene is TRBD2 (7 bases). There are 14 residues in the CDR3. The V and J ends lost 3 bases and 3 bases respectively, with 10 bases between them. CDR1 is MRHNA, CDR2 SNTAGT, per germline. The CDR3, as DNA: TGTGCCAGCAGTGAGGGGGGGCCGACAGATACGCAGTATTTT. Translating it yields CASSEGGPTDTQYF.

This clonotype was counted a few times. This chain uses TRBV6-2 or TRBV6-3 with TRBJ2-5, with 13 nucleotides matching TRBD2. This CDR3 is 21 amino acids long. J was trimmed by 0 bases and V by 3 bases; bases with no gene match: 16. Germline-derived CDR1 and CDR2 are MNHEY and SVGEGT. The CDR3 nucleotides read TGTGCCAGCAGTTATCGAAGGGGGGGGCTACTAGCGGGAGGGCACCAAGAGACCCAGTACTTC. Translation: CASSYRRGGLLAGGHQETQYF.

The chain has TRBV20-1 and TRBJ2-1; D gene unclear. Trimming cost V 0 bases and J 2 bases, with 8 bases left between them. Per the germline V gene, CDR1 is DFQATT and CDR2 is SNEGSKA (reference sequence). The CDR3 runs to 14 residues. CDR3 in amino acids: CSARDYAAYNEQFF. The CDR3 DNA follows: TGCAGTGCTAGAGATTACGCAGCCTACAATGAGCAGTTCTTC.

This chain connects TRBV30 to TRBJ1-4; D call uncertain. CDR3 size: 12 residues. Germline V gives CDR1 GTSNPN, CDR2 SVGIG (reference sequence). Between the trimmed V and J ends, which lost 1 base and 7 bases, there was a span of 7 bases. CDR3 sequence (DNA): TGTGCCTGGAGTGATACCGCTGAAAAACTGTTTTTT. This codes for CAWSDTAEKLFF. The entire variable domain, with the rest obtained from reference TRBV30 and TRBJ1-4, is as follows: SQTIHQWPATLVQPVGSPLSLECTVEGTSNPNLYWYRQAAGRGLQLLFYSVGIGQISSEVPQNLSASRPQDRQFILSSKKLLLSDSGFYLCAWSDTAEKLFFGSGTQLSVL.

This clonotype was seen a handful of times. The rearrangement links TRBV5-6 to TRBJ2-7, with TRBD1 identical over 8 bases. Germline loops: CDR1 SGHDT, CDR2 YYEEEE. V lost 2 bases to trimming and J lost 3 bases; unmatched junction nucleotides: 4. The CDR3 is made up of 14 amino acids. The CDR3 DNA reads as TGTGCCAGCAGCTTTGACAGGGGCGACTACGAGCAGTACTTC. This encodes CASSFDRGDYEQYF.

The chain joins TRBV27 to TRBJ2-5, with 10 bases identical to TRBD2. This CDR3 region has 14 residues. Per germline, CDR1 MNHEY and CDR2 SMNVEV (reference sequence). Trimming took 5 bases from V and 9 from J; bases not matched to a gene: 9. The chain's CDR3 is CASSPTSGQAAQYF. The CDR3 DNA is TGTGCCAGCAGTCCGACTAGCGGGCAGGCGGCCCAGTACTTC.

This clonotype appeared a few times. The rearrangement links TRBV9 to TRBJ1-3; D is possibly TRBD1 (5 bases). The germline CDR1 and CDR2 sequences are SGDLS and YYNGEE. The CDR3 totals 19 residues. V was trimmed by 4 bases and J by 3 bases, leaving 26 bases between them. The CDR3 loop is CASSSPQGGGSGFGNTIYF. Here the CDR3 DNA reads TGTGCCAGCAGCTCTCCCCAGGGAGGAGGAAGCGGGTTTGGAAACACCATATATTTT.

In its sample, this clonotype was seen a few times. The DNA of the CDR3 is TGCGCCAGCAGCCAAGAGCTTATTGGAGGTATACAGCAGTACTTC. Translation: CASSQELIGGIQQYF. The rearrangement uses TRBV4-3 and TRBJ2-7; perhaps TRBD2 as D (5 bases). V was shortened by 0 bases and J by 8 bases, with 17 bases between the two germline ends. The CDR3 extends over 15 amino acids. Germline CDR1 reads LGHNA; CDR2 reads YSLEER.

This clonotype was seen a handful of times. CDR3 coding DNA: TGCGCCAGCAGCCAGACTAGGTTCTACGAGCAGTACTTC. Protein: CASSQTRFYEQYF. The V gene is TRBV4-1, the J gene TRBJ2-7, with TRBD2 as a possible D gene (6 bases). Germline V gene lookup returns CDR1 MGHRA and CDR2 YSYEKL. The CDR3 extends over 13 amino acids. Between the trimmed V and J ends, which lost 3 bases and 3 bases, there was a span of 9 bases.

The chain couples TRBV6-1 to TRBJ1-5, with 9 bases that match TRBD1. Germline V CDR1 and CDR2: MNHNS, SASEGT. J was trimmed by 6 bases and V by 11 bases; bases with no gene match: 2. The CDR3 sequence is 11 residues long. This chain's CDR3 is CAGQGTQPQHF. In DNA, the CDR3 is TGTGCCGGACAGGGGACTCAGCCCCAGCATTTT.

This clonotype was counted ten times or more. The rearrangement uses TRBV6-6 and TRBJ2-1; tentatively, D is TRBD1 (5 bases). Per germline, CDR1 MNHNY and CDR2 SVGAGI (reference sequence). This CDR3 is 13 amino acids long. V was trimmed by 6 bases and J by 7 bases, leaving 13 bases between them. CDR3 amino acids: CASSEGVWNEQFF. Here the CDR3 DNA reads TGTGCCAGCAGCGAAGGGGTTTGGAATGAGCAGTTCTTC.

This clonotype has a handful of counts. The chain links TRBV7-9 to TRBJ1-1; D gene ambiguous. In germline, CDR1 is SEHNR, CDR2 FQNEAQ (reference sequence). The V and J ends lost 1 base and 0 bases respectively, with 6 bases between them. CDR3 length equals 14 residues. In DNA, the CDR3 is TGTGCCAGCAGCTTAGAGATAATGAACACTGAAGCTTTCTTT. It encodes CASSLEIMNTEAFF.

The rearrangement joins TRBV7-8 to TRBJ2-3; 10 bases align to TRBD2. Germline lookup yields CDR1 SGHVS and CDR2 FQNEAQ. Germline trimming cut 4 bases from V and 2 bases from J; bases unmatched to any gene: 9. The CDR3 spans 17 residues. CDR3 coding DNA: TGTGCCAGCAGCTCCATGAGGACTAGCGGATACACAGATACGCAGTATTTT. The encoded protein is CASSSMRTSGYTDTQYF.

V usage is TRBV7-9 and J usage is TRBJ1-1; 7 nucleotides align to TRBD1. V shed 7 bases, J shed 3 bases, and the junction held 8 bases outside the gene matches. In germline, CDR1 is SEHNR, CDR2 FQNEAQ (reference sequence). CDR3 length: 14 amino acids. CDR3 amino acids: CASTLGQPHTEAFF. The CDR3 DNA reads TGTGCCAGCACCCTGGGACAGCCGCACACTGAAGCTTTCTTT.

This clonotype was counted between two and nine times. CDR3 sequence reads: CATSEGPPPYEQYF. CDR3 DNA sequence: TGTGCCACCAGTGAAGGCCCTCCCCCATACGAGCAGTACTTC. The V gene is TRBV24-1, the J gene TRBJ2-7; no reliable D call. V lost 4 bases to trimming and J lost 4 bases, with 13 bases between them. The germline gives CDR1 KGHDR, CDR2 SFDVKD. This CDR3 comprises 14 residues.

The chain joins TRBV5-1 to TRBJ1-4; the D gene is possibly TRBD1 (6 bases). Germline V gene lookup returns CDR1 SGHRS and CDR2 YFSETQ. The CDR3 runs 17 residues. V was trimmed by 4 bases and J by 7 bases, leaving 23 bases between them. CDR3 region: CASSLTPPRGRVEKLFF. As DNA, the CDR3 is TGCGCCAGCAGCCTGACCCCCCCTCGGGGGCGGGTTGAAAAACTGTTTTTT. Variable domain in full (rest from reference TRBV5-1 and TRBJ1-4): KAGVTQTPRYLIKTRGQQVTLSCSPISGHRSVSWYQQTPGQGLQFLFEYFSETQRNKGNFPGRFSGRQFSNSRSEMNVSTLELGDSALYLCASSLTPPRGRVEKLFFGSGTQLSVL.

This clonotype occurred many times. The V call is TRBV5-1, the J call TRBJ2-5; D unresolved. V shed 0 bases and J shed 1 base, with 4 bases lying between them. This CDR3 contains 13 residues. Germline CDR1 is SGHRS and CDR2 is YFSETQ. In nucleotides, the CDR3 is TGCGCCAGCAGCTTGGAGGCCCAAGAGACCCAGTACTTC. This codes for CASSLEAQETQYF.

This clonotype occurred a few times. V and J are TRBV4-2 and TRBJ2-5; 10 bases fit TRBD2. The CDR3 length is 15 residues. CDR1 LGHNA and CDR2 YNFKEQ come from the germline V gene. V lost 7 bases and J lost 2; bases outside the gene matches: 7. The CDR3 coding sequence is TGTGCCAGCACTCCAGGACTAGCGGAACAAGAGACCCAGTACTTC. Translating gives CASTPGLAEQETQYF.

The gene calls are TRBV3-1 and TRBJ2-5; D remains ambiguous. The V end was cut by 0 bases, the J end by 7 bases, with 15 bases between. CDR3 length: 15 amino acids. Germline V lookup: CDR1 LGHDT, CDR2 YNNKEL (reference sequence). CDR3 sequence reads: CASSQEKRTGVTQYF. CDR3 nucleotides: TGTGCCAGCAGCCAAGAGAAGCGCACTGGGGTGACCCAGTACTTC.

V gene TRBV27 combines with J gene TRBJ1-2, with TRBD1 identical over 7 bases. Unmatched junction bases numbered 5, after V lost 6 bases and J lost 4 bases. The germline gives CDR1 MNHEY, CDR2 SMNVEV (reference sequence). CDR3 size: 13 residues. This CDR3 reads CASRKGGTYGYTF. The CDR3 bases are TGTGCCAGCAGAAAAGGGGGCACCTATGGCTACACCTTC.

The chain joins TRBV25-1 to TRBJ2-2; no reliable D call. Trimming took 2 bases from V and 7 from J, leaving 2 bases between them. In germline, CDR1 is MGHDK, CDR2 SYGVNS. The CDR3 is made up of 11 amino acids. The chain's CDR3 is CASSEGGELFF. CDR3 nucleotides: TGTGCCAGCAGTGAAGGCGGGGAGCTGTTTTTT. Full variable domain (missing parts from reference TRBV25-1 and TRBJ2-2): EADIYQTPRYLVIGTGKKITLECSQTMGHDKMYWYQQDPGMELHLIHYSYGVNSTEKGDLSSESTVSRIRTEHFPLTLESARPSHTSQYLCASSEGGELFFGEGSRLTVL.